This T cell receptor (beta chain) was obtained from a study of OX40 agonist ivuxolimab in advanced cancers. Turning to this clone: The same CDR3 also results from other DNA sequences found in this sample.

V lost 5 bases and J lost 0, with 6 bases in between. The CDR3 length is 14 residues. Per germline, CDR1 SGDLS and CDR2 YYNGEE. Profiled with immunoSEQ multiplex PCR; TCRdb holds only in-frame clones, not every one. The repertoire has around 100,000 clones, roughly nine tenths of them found once; the top ten carry around 5.9%. The chain combines TRBV9 with TRBJ2-6; D gene uncertain. The starting material was CD4+ or CD8+ T cells sorted from blood, obtained in a trial of the OX40 agonist ivuxolimab. The origin of this receptor is an adult with an advanced solid tumor such as melanoma, head and neck, liver or kidney cancer. The CDR3 DNA reads as TGTGCCAGCAGTGTCGGCTCTGGGGCCAACGTCCTGACTTTC. Translation: CASSVGSGANVLTF.